This TCR beta chain is from a study of control samples from healthy donors and cancer patients. The repertoire was sequenced with immunoSEQ multiplex PCR; TCRdb's copy has only in-frame clones and lacks some. The table has some 190,000 clones, approximately 91% seen once. J was trimmed by 10 bases and V by 2 bases; bases with no gene match: 10. Germline V CDR1 and CDR2: SGHTA, FQGNSA. The CDR3 totals 16 residues. This TCR was recovered from a man in his thirties or forties in good health. This sequence joins TRBV7-2 and TRBJ1-6, with TRBD1 matching over 8 bases. Material for sequencing was blood. CDR3 sequence: CASSLQDRAIPSPLHF. The CDR3 coding sequence is TGTGCCAGCAGCTTACAGGACAGGGCGATTCCCTCACCCCTCCACTTT.